The 10 T cell receptor beta chains presented below share a single source sample, sequenced in a study of shared clonotypes between healthy human individuals. The table came from immunoSEQ multiplex PCR; TCRdb's copy has only in-frame clones and leaves some out. The sample has about 2.1 million clones, 90% to 95% seen once. CD45RO-negative CD8 cells positively selected for CCR7 made up the naive population, which excluded terminally differentiated effector memory CD45RA+ cells. The sequenced sample was naive CD8+ T cells from PBMCs. The receptors stem from a man between 18 and 35 years old in good health. Some clones in this sample may be carry-over from other donors' samples.

Remarks on this clone: Different DNA sequences within this sample yield the same CDR3. The genes are TRBV9 and TRBJ2-1; TRBD2 agrees at 10 bases. The V segment lost 3 bases and the J segment 5 bases; nucleotides outside the gene matches: 5. The CDR3 is made up of 15 amino acids. The V gene's germline CDR1 is SGDLS and CDR2 YYNGEE. CDR3 coding DNA: TGTGCCAGCAGCGCGAGCGGGAGGGTCAACAATGAGCAGTTCTTC. This encodes CASSASGRVNNEQFF.

This clone was counted a single time. The CDR3 loop reads CASSLDGSGQETQYF. As DNA, the CDR3 is TGTGCCAGCAGCTTAGACGGGAGCGGACAAGAGACCCAGTACTTC. The chain couples TRBV13 to TRBJ2-5, with D maybe TRBD2 (6 bases). CDR3 length equals 15 residues. V lost 1 base and J lost 2, with 11 bases in between. Germline lookup yields CDR1 PRHDT and CDR2 FYEKMQ (reference sequence).

The rearrangement joins TRBV7-9 to TRBJ2-7, with D perhaps matching TRBD1 (6 bases). Trimming removed 1 base from V and 3 bases from J, with 13 bases in between. Germline V lookup: CDR1 SEHNR, CDR2 FQNEAQ (reference sequence). The CDR3 spans 15 residues. For the CDR3, the DNA is TGTGCCAGCAGCTTAGTCGTGCAGGGGATCTACGAGCAGTACTTC. Its translation: CASSLVVQGIYEQYF.

The chain employs TRBV27 and TRBJ2-3, with D uncertain. Germline-derived CDR1 and CDR2 are MNHEY and SMNVEV (reference sequence). The V end lost 4 bases, the J end lost 4 bases, and 12 bases lay between the germline ends. This CDR3 comprises 14 residues. As DNA, the CDR3 is TGTGCCAGCAGTTCCCTCCTTGGTCCAGATACGCAGTATTTT. It codes for CASSSLLGPDTQYF.

The chain couples TRBV6-5 to TRBJ2-1; D possibly corresponds to TRBD2 (6 bases). The CDR3 is 16 amino acids. V was shortened by 4 bases and J by 6 bases, with 19 bases between the two germline ends. Per the germline V gene, CDR1 is MNHEY and CDR2 is SVGAGI. Written as DNA, the CDR3 is TGTGCCAGCAGTTCCCGGACTATCTCCGGCCGCAATGAGCAGTTCTTC. It codes for CASSSRTISGRNEQFF.

The chain is built from TRBV27 and TRBJ1-2; D gene uncertain. This CDR3 contains 15 residues. V gave up 5 bases and J gave up 0 bases, with 13 bases separating them. CDR1 and CDR2 from the germline V gene are MNHEY and SMNVEV (reference sequence). CDR3 amino acids: CASSPRVGANYGYTF. For the CDR3, the DNA is TGTGCCAGCAGTCCGCGGGTTGGGGCTAACTATGGCTACACCTTC.

The sample holds a few counts of this clone. The chain links TRBV12-5 to TRBJ1-1; D may be TRBD1 (5 bases). CDR1 and CDR2 from the germline V gene are LGHNT and FRNRAP. The CDR3 runs to 15 residues. Trimming left V 2 bases short and J 4 bases short, with 14 bases between. In nucleotides, the CDR3 is TGTGCTAGTGGTTTGCACGGGACGGCAGCCACTGAAGCTTTCTTT. Protein: CASGLHGTAATEAFF.

CDR3 region: CASSHTQGPQGPQHF. CDR3 nucleotide sequence: TGCGCCAGCAGCCATACACAGGGGCCTCAAGGGCCCCAGCATTTT. This rearrangement joins TRBV4-1 to TRBJ1-5, with 7 bases that match TRBD1. The J segment lost 9 bases and the V segment lost 3 bases, leaving 11 bases of the junction unmatched. In germline, CDR1 is MGHRA, CDR2 YSYEKL. The CDR3 contains 15 residues.

A single count supports this clone. The CDR3 sequence: CSVEDPLPLVYGYTF. CDR3 nucleotide sequence: TGCAGCGTTGAAGATCCGCTCCCCCTGGTCTATGGCTACACCTTC. J is TRBJ1-2 and V is TRBV29-1, with D uncertain. Germline V gene sequence: CDR1 SQVTM, CDR2 ANQGSEA. Trimming cost V 0 bases and J 4 bases, with 15 bases left between them. The CDR3 totals 15 residues.

This rearrangement joins TRBV7-9 to TRBJ2-1, with D possibly matching TRBD1 (6 bases). V lost 1 base and J lost 9, with 19 bases in between. This CDR3 has 16 residues. Germline assignment: CDR1 SEHNR and CDR2 FQNEAQ (reference sequence). The chain's CDR3 is CASSLGLGGKVSEQFF. The CDR3 DNA follows: TGTGCCAGCAGCTTAGGATTAGGGGGAAAGGTTAGTGAGCAGTTCTTC.